This entry concerns a single T cell receptor (beta chain). Its specificity is unknown. This record comes from a study of T cells in Graves' hyperthyroidism and ophthalmopathy. Whole-study results and caveats: Blood also showed most of the thyroid clonotypes that were expanded above 0.001.

It was considered stable Graves' hyperthyroidism when ophthalmopathy did not progress within 18 months. Newly diagnosed hyperthyroidism, duration under 2 months, in patients aged 18 to 65. Clinical symptoms, serum thyroxine and TRAb, thyroid ultrasound and orbital computed tomography together formed the diagnostic basis. The CDR3 runs to 15 residues. The V gene's germline CDR1 is MNHEY and CDR2 SVGEGT. The V gene end was trimmed by 5 bases and the J gene end by 5 bases; junction bases not matched to a gene: 10. The investigators amplified TCR beta CDR3 regions from RNA transcripts. The primer set for the first-round RT-PCR of the TCR CDR3 was HTBI. TCRdb processed the multiplex PCR reads anew with MiXCR; each CDR3 protein has one entry. In the table there are roughly 510,000 distinct CDR3 sequences, 20% of which are singletons.

The chain uses TRBV6-2 or TRBV6-3 and TRBJ2-7; TRBD2 agrees at 9 bases. Sequences were obtained from blood. The receptor comes from a man aged 18 to 30 with Graves' hyperthyroidism. The CDR3 DNA follows: TGTGCCAGCAGTAACATAGCGGGAGCTAAAGACGAGCAGTACTTC. This translates into CASSNIAGAKDEQYF.